The T cell receptor beta chain described here comes from a study of T cell responses to AZD1222 COVID-19 vaccine. Only in-frame clones appear in the TCRdb table, and some are missing; sequencing was by immunoSEQ multiplex PCR. There are 150,000 to 250,000 clones in the sample; around 93% occur only once, and around 1% lies in the top ten. The CDR3 sequence is 12 residues long. Germline assignment: CDR1 LGHNA and CDR2 YNFKEQ. The V and J ends lost 3 bases and 2 bases respectively, with 4 bases between them. In regard to this clone: Its antigen remains unidentified.

Study results and limitations: Repertoire sampling was restricted to post-peak T cell response timepoints. Seropositivity was recorded at baseline in only a handful of AZD1222 recipients.

Both about-4-week and about-12-week second-dose recipients were combined. The source was peripheral blood, collected 28 days after the second AZD1222 dose. The genes are TRBV4-2 and TRBJ1-2; D is uncertain. The clonotype was recovered from an adult who received the AZD1222 COVID-19 vaccine. CDR3 sequence: CASSQENYGYTF. The CDR3 DNA is TGTGCCAGCAGCCAGGAAAACTATGGCTACACCTTC.